Following are 2 T cell receptor beta chains from one sample sequenced in a study of cytomegalovirus exposure and HLA in healthy donors. Use of 60 Vbeta and 13 Jbeta primers characterized the PCR. Profiled with immunoSEQ multiplex PCR; TCRdb holds only in-frame clones, not every one. The sample consists of roughly 100,000 clones, around 64% of them appearing once. Sequencing input: PBMCs. The receptors were gathered from a man in his sixties in good health and CMV-seronegative.

Concerning this clone itself: The sample contains more than one DNA sequence encoding this CDR3. J is TRBJ1-1 and V is TRBV5-1; D is undetermined. Germline V gives CDR1 SGHRS, CDR2 YFSETQ. Trimming stripped 4 bases from V and 1 base from J, with 8 bases between. The CDR3 extends over 13 amino acids. The CDR3 sequence is CASSLRGNTEAFF. The DNA for the CDR3 is TGCGCCAGCAGCCTACGGGGGAACACTGAAGCTTTCTTT.

The chain is built from TRBV7-3 and TRBJ2-7; the match to TRBD1 covers 9 bases. Germline loops: CDR1 SGHTA, CDR2 FQGTGA. The CDR3 has 14 residues. The V segment lost 5 bases and the J segment 2 bases; nucleotides outside the gene matches: 4. The chain's CDR3 is CASSQDRGTYEQYF. The CDR3 coding sequence is TGTGCCAGCAGCCAGGACAGGGGAACCTACGAGCAGTACTTC.